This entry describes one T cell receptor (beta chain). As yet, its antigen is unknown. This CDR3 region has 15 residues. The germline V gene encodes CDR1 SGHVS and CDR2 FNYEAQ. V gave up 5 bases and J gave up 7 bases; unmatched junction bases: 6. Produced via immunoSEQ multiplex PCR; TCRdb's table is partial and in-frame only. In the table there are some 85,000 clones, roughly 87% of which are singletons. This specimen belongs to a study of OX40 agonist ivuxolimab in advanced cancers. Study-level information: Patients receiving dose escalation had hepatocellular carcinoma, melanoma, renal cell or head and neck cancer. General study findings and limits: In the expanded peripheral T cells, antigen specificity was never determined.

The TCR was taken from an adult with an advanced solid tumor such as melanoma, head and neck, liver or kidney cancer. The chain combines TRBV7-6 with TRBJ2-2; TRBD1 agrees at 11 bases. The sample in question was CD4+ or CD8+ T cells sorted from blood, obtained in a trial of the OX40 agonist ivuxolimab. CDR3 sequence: CASSTPGTGGGELFF. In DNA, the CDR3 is TGTGCCAGCAGCACCCCCGGGACAGGGGGCGGGGAGCTGTTTTTT.